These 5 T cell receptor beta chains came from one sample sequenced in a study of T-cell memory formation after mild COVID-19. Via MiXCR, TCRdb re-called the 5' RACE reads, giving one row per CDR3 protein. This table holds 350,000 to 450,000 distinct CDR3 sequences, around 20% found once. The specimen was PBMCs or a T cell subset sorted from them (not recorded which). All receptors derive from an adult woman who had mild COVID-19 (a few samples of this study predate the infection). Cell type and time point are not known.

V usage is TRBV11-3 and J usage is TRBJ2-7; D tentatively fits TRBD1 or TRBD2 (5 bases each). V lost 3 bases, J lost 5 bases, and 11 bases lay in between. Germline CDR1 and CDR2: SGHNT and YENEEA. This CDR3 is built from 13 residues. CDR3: CASSFWRGDEQYF. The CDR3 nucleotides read TGTGCCAGCAGCTTCTGGCGAGGGGACGAGCAGTACTTC. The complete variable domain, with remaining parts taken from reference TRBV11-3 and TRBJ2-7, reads EAGVVQSPRYKIIEKKQPVAFWCNPISGHNTLYWYLQNLGQGPELLIRYENEEAVDDSQLPKDRFSAERLKGVDSTLKIQPAELGDSAVYLCASSFWRGDEQYFGPGTRLTVT.

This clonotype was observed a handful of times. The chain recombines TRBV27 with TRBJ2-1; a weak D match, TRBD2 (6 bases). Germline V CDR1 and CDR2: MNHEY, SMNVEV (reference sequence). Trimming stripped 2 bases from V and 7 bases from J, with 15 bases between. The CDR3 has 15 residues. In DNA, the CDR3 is TGTGCCAGCAGTTTAGTGGGGGGAGTATTAAATGAGCAGTTCTTC. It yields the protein CASSLVGGVLNEQFF.

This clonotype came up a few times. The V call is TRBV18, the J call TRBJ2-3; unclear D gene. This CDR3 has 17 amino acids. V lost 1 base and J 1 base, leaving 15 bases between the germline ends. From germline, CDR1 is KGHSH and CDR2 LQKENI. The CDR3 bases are TGTGCCAGCTCACCACAGGAAAACCAGCGACGCACAGATACGCAGTATTTT. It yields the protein CASSPQENQRRTDTQYF.

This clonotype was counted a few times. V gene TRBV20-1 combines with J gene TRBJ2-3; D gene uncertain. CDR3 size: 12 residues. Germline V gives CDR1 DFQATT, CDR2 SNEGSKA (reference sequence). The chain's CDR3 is CSERRPLGTQYF. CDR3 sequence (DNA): TGCAGCGAACGCCGACCTCTCGGTACGCAGTATTTT.

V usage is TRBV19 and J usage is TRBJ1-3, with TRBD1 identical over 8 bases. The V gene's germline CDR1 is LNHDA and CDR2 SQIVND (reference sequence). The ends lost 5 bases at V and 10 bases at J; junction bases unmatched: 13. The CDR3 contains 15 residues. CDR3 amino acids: CASSPGQEVGGTIYF. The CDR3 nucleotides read TGTGCCAGTAGTCCGGGACAGGAAGTTGGTGGGACCATATATTTT.